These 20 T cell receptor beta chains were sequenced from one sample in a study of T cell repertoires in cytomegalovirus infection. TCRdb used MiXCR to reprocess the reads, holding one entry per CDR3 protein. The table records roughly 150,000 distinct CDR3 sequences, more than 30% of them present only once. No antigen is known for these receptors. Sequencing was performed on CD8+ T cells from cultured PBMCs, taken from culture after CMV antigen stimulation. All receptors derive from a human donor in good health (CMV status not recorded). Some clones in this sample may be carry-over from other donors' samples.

CDR3 region: CASSQGYNSPLHF. CDR3 nucleotides: TGCGCCAGCAGCCAAGGATATAATTCACCCCTCCACTTT. The J gene is TRBJ1-6, the V gene TRBV4-1; D not resolved. Germline V lookup: CDR1 MGHRA, CDR2 YSYEKL. The CDR3 consists of 13 residues. V lost 1 base to trimming and J lost 4 bases, with 2 bases between them.

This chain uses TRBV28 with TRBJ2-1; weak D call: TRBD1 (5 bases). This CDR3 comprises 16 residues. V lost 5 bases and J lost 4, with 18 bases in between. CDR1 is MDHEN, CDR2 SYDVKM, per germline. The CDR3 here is CASSHPQVMLYNEQFF. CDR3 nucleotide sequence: TGTGCCAGCAGTCACCCACAGGTCATGCTTTACAATGAGCAGTTCTTC.

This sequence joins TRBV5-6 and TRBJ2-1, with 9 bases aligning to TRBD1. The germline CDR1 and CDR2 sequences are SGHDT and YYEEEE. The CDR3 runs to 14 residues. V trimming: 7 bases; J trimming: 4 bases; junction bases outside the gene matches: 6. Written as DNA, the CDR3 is TGTGCCAGCCTCCGGGACAGGGAATACAATGAGCAGTTCTTC. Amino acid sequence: CASLRDREYNEQFF.

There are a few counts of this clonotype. The CDR3 spells CASSISRDNEQFF. The DNA for the CDR3 is TGCGCCAGCAGCATTAGTCGCGACAATGAGCAGTTCTTC. The chain links TRBV5-1 to TRBJ2-1; D gene ambiguous. The CDR3 covers 13 residues. CDR1 is SGHRS, CDR2 YFSETQ, per germline. V was trimmed by 4 bases and J by 5 bases, leaving 10 bases between them.

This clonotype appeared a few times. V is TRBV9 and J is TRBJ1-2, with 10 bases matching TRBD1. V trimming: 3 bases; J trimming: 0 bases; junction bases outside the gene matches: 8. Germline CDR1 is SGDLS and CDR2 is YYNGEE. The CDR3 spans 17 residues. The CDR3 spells CASSARTGGETNYGYTF. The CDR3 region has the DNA TGTGCCAGCAGCGCCCGGACAGGGGGAGAGACTAACTATGGCTACACCTTC.

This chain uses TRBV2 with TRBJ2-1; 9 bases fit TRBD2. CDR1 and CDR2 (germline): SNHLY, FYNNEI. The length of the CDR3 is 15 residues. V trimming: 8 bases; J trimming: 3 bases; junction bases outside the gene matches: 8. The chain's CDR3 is CASVAQRGDYNEQFF. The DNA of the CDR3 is TGTGCCAGCGTGGCTCAGCGGGGGGACTACAATGAGCAGTTCTTC.

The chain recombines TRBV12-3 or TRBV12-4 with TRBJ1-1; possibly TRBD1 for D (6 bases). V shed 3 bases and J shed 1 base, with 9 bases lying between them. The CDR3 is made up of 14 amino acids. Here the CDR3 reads CASSFYRANTEAFF. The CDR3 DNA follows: TGTGCCAGCAGTTTCTACAGGGCGAACACTGAAGCTTTCTTT.

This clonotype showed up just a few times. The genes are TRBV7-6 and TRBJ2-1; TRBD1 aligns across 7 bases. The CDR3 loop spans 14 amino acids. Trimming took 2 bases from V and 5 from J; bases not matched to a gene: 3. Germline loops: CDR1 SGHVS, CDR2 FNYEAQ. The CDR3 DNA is TGTGCCAGCAGCTTACCGGGACAGCACAATGAGCAGTTCTTC. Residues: CASSLPGQHNEQFF.

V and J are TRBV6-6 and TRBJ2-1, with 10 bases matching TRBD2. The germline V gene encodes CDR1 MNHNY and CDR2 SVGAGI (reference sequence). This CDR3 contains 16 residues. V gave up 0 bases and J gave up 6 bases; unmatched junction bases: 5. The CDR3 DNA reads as TGTGCCAGCAGTTACTCGGGTAGCGGGGGGCGCAATGAGCAGTTCTTC. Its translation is CASSYSGSGGRNEQFF.

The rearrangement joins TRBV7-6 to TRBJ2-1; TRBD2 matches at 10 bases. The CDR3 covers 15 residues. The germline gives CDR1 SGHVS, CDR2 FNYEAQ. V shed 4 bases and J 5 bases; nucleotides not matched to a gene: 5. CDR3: CASSWRAGGHNEQFF. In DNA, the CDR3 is TGTGCCAGCAGCTGGCGAGCGGGGGGGCACAATGAGCAGTTCTTC.

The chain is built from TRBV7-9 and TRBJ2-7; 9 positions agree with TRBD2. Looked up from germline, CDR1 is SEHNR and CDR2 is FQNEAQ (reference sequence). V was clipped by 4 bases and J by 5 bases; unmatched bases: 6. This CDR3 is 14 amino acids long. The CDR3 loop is CASSSGLAFHEQYF. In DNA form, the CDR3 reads TGTGCCAGCAGCTCGGGACTAGCCTTCCACGAGCAGTACTTC.

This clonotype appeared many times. The CDR3 bases are TGTGCCAGCAGCTTACCAGGTTCTGACGAGCAGTACTTC. Residues: CASSLPGSDEQYF. The chain joins TRBV7-9 to TRBJ2-7; unclear D gene. CDR3 size: 13 residues. Looked up from germline, CDR1 is SEHNR and CDR2 is FQNEAQ (reference sequence). V was shortened by 2 bases and J by 5 bases, with 10 bases between the two germline ends.

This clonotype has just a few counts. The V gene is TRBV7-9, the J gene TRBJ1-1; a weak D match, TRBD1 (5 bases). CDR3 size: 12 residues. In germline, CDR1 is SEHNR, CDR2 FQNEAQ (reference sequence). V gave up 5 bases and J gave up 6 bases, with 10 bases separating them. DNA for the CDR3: TGTGCCAGCAGCAGTACAGGTGCTGAAGCTTTCTTT. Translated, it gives CASSSTGAEAFF.

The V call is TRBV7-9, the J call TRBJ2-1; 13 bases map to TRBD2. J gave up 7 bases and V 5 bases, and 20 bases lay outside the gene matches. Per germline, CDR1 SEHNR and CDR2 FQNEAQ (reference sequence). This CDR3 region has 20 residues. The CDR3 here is CASSPLYRLAGGRRGNEQFF. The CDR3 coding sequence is TGTGCCAGCAGCCCGCTATACCGACTAGCGGGGGGCCGCCGGGGGAATGAGCAGTTCTTC.

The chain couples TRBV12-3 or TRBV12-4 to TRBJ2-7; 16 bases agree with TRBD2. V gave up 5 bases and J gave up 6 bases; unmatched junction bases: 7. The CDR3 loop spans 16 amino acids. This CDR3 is CASSLGTSGGASEQYF. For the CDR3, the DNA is TGTGCCAGCAGTCTAGGGACTAGCGGGGGGGCCTCCGAGCAGTACTTC.

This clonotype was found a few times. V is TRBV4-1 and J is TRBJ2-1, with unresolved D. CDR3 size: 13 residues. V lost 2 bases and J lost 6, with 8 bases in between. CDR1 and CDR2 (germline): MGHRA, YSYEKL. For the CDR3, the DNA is TGCGCCAGCAGCCAAAACCCCCCCAATGAGCAGTTCTTC. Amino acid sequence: CASSQNPPNEQFF.

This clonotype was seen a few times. As DNA, the CDR3 is TGTGCCAGCAGTTGGGGTTCGGACAGCTCCTCCTACGAGCAGTACTTC. Protein sequence: CASSWGSDSSSYEQYF. The chain has TRBV12-3 or TRBV12-4 and TRBJ2-7; a possible D gene is TRBD1 (6 bases). V was trimmed by 4 bases and J by 0 bases, leaving 16 bases between them. The CDR3 spans 16 residues.

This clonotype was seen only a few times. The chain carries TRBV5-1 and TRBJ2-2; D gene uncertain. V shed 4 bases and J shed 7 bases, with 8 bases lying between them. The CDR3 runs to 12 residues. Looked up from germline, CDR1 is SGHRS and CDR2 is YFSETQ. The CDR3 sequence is CASSTQVGELFF. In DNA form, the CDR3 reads TGCGCCAGCAGCACTCAGGTCGGGGAGCTGTTTTTT.

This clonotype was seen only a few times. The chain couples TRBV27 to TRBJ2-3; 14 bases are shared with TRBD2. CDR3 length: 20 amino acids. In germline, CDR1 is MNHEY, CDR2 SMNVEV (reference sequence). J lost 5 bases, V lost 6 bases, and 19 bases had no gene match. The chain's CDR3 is CASSPYLLGTGLAGEDTQYF. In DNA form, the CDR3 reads TGTGCCAGCAGCCCCTATCTTCTGGGGACGGGACTAGCGGGGGAAGATACGCAGTATTTT.

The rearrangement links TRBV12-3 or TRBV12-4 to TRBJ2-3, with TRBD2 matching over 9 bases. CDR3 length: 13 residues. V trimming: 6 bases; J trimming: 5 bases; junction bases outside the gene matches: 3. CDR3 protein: CASRGLAEDTQYF. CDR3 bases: TGTGCCAGCAGGGGACTAGCCGAAGATACGCAGTATTTT.